This is a list of T cell receptor beta chains from one sample in a study of blood T cell repertoires in COVID-19. Data came from immunoSEQ multiplex PCR; TCRdb stores just in-frame clones and leaves some out. The sample has some 120,000 clones; approximately 80% are singletons. The specimen was peripheral blood. These receptors all stem from a human donor in a cohort sampled during active COVID-19. Each CDR3 is given without its conserved first and last residue. Fields, in order: J gene, D gene, V gene, CDR3 protein. A D gene is named only where the DNA matches it firmly.

j_gene: TRBJ2-5; d_gene: .; v_gene: TRBV4-1; CDR3aa: ASSLGQQETQY
j_gene: TRBJ2-7; d_gene: .; v_gene: TRBV7-8; CDR3aa: ASSLGLEQY
j_gene: TRBJ1-6; d_gene: TRBD1; v_gene: TRBV6-1; CDR3aa: ASSDTGVNSPLH
j_gene: TRBJ2-7; d_gene: .; v_gene: TRBV9; CDR3aa: ASSAGGNYEQY
j_gene: TRBJ1-6; d_gene: .; v_gene: TRBV7-9; CDR3aa: ASSLDSGLFPLH
j_gene: TRBJ1-3; d_gene: .; v_gene: TRBV5-8; CDR3aa: ASSLEGVSGNTIY
j_gene: TRBJ2-5; d_gene: .; v_gene: TRBV11-2; CDR3aa: ASSFRTADFGTQY
j_gene: TRBJ2-6; d_gene: .; v_gene: TRBV15; CDR3aa: ATGTRSPSGANVLT
j_gene: TRBJ2-1; d_gene: .; v_gene: TRBV12-3/TRBV12-4; CDR3aa: ASSFQGYNEQF
j_gene: TRBJ1-2; d_gene: .; v_gene: TRBV7-9; CDR3aa: ASSLGSAADGYT
j_gene: TRBJ1-5; d_gene: TRBD1; v_gene: TRBV6-5; CDR3aa: ASSPPTGDQQPQH
j_gene: TRBJ1-2; d_gene: TRBD1; v_gene: TRBV18; CDR3aa: ASSPPRDRKPKYGYT
j_gene: TRBJ1-1; d_gene: .; v_gene: TRBV2; CDR3aa: ASSPYLETGEAF
j_gene: TRBJ1-5; d_gene: TRBD1; v_gene: TRBV2; CDR3aa: ASSSGTGQYSNQPQH
j_gene: TRBJ2-7; d_gene: .; v_gene: TRBV7-6; CDR3aa: ASSLDLRGYEQY
j_gene: TRBJ2-7; d_gene: TRBD2; v_gene: TRBV5-1; CDR3aa: ASSLVSSGGALFYEQY
j_gene: TRBJ2-7; d_gene: .; v_gene: TRBV7-9; CDR3aa: ASSLNRVPYYEQY
j_gene: TRBJ2-2; d_gene: .; v_gene: TRBV7-8; CDR3aa: ASSFLDGVNTGELF
j_gene: TRBJ2-7; d_gene: TRBD1; v_gene: TRBV7-6; CDR3aa: ASSSGQGPYEQY
j_gene: TRBJ1-5; d_gene: TRBD1; v_gene: TRBV27; CDR3aa: ASSYGVGQGEQPQH
j_gene: TRBJ1-2; d_gene: .; v_gene: TRBV7-9; CDR3aa: ASSANYGYT
j_gene: TRBJ1-2; d_gene: TRBD1; v_gene: TRBV30; CDR3aa: AWTPGGNYGYT
j_gene: TRBJ1-2; d_gene: TRBD1; v_gene: TRBV2; CDR3aa: ASSEAPQGKAYGYT
j_gene: TRBJ2-7; d_gene: TRBD2; v_gene: TRBV27; CDR3aa: ASSLRGSGAYEQY
j_gene: TRBJ2-1; d_gene: .; v_gene: TRBV9; CDR3aa: ASSVEASDYNEQF